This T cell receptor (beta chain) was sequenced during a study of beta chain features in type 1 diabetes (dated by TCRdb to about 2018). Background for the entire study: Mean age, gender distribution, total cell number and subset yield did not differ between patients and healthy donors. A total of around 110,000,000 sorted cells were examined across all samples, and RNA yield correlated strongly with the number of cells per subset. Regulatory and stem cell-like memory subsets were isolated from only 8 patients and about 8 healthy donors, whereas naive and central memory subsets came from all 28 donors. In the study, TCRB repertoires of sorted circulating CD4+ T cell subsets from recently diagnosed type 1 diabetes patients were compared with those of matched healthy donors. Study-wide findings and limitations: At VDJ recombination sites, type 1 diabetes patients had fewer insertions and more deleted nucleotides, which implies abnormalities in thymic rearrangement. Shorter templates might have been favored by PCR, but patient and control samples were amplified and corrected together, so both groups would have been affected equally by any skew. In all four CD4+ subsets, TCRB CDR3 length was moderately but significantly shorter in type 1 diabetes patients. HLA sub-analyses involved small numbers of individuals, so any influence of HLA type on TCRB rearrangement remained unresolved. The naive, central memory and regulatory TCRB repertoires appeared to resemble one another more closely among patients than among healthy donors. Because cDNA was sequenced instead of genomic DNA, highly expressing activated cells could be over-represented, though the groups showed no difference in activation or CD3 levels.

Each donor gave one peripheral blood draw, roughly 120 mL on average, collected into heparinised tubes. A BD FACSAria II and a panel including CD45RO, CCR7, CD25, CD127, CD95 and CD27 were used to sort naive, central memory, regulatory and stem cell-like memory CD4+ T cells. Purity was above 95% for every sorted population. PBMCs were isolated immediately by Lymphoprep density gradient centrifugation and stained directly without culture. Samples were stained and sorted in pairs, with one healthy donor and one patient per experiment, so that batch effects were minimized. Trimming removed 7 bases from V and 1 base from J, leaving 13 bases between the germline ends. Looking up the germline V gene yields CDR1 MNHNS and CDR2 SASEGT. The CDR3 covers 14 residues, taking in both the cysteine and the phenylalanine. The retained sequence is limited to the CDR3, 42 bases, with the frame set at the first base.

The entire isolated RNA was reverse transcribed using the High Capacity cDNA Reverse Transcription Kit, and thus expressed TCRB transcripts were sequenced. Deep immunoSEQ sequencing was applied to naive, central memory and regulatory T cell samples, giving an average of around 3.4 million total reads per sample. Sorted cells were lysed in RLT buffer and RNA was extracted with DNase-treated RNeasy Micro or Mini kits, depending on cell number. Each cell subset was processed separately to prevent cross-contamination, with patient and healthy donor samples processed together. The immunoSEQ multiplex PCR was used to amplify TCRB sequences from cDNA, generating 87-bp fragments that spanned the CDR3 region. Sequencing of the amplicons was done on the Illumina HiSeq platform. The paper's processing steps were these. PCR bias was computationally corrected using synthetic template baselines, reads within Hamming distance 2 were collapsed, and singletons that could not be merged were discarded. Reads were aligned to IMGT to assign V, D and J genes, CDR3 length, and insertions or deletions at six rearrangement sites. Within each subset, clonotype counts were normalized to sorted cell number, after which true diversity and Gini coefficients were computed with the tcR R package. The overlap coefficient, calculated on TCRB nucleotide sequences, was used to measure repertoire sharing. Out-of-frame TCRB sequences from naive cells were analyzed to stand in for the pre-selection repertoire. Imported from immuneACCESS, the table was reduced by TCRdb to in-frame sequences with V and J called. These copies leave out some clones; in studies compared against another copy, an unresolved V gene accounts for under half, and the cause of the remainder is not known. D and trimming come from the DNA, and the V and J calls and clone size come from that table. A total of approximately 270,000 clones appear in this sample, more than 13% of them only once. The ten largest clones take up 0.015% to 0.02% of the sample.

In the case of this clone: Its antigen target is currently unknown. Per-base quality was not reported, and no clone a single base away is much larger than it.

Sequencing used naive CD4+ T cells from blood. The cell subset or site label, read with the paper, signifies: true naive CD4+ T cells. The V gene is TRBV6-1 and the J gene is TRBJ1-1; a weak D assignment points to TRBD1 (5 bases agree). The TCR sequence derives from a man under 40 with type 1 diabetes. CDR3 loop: CASTYDRPNTEAFF. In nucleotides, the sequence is TGTGCCAGCACCTACGACAGACCGAACACTGAAGCTTTCTTT.